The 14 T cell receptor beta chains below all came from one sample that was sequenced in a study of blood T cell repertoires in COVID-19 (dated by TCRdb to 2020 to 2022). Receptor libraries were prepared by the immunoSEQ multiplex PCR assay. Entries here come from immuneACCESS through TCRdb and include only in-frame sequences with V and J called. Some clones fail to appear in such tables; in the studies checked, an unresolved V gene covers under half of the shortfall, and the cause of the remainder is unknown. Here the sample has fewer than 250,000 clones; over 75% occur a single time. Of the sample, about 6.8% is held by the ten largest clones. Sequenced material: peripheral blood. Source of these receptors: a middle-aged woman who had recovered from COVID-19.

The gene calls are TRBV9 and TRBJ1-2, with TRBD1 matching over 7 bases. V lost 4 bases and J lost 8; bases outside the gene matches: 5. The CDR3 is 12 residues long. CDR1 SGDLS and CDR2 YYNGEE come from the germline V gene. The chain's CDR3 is CASSSDRAGYTF. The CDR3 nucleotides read TGTGCCAGCAGCTCAGACAGGGCGGGCTACACCTTC. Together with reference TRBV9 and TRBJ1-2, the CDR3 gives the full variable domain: DSGVTQTPKHLITATGQRVTLRCSPRSGDLSVYWYQQSLDQGLQFLIQYYNGEERAKGNILERFSAQQFPDLHSELNLSSLELGDSALYFCASSSDRAGYTFGSGTRLTVV.

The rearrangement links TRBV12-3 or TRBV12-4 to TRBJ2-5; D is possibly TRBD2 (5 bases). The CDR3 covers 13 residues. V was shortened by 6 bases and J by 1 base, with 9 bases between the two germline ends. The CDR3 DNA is TGTGCCAGCAGGAACAGCGGCCAAGAGACCCAGTACTTC. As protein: CASRNSGQETQYF.

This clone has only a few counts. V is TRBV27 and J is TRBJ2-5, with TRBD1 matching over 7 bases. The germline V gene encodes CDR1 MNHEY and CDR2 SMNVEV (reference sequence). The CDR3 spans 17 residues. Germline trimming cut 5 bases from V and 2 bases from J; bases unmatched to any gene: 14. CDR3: CASSTGTVYRSQETQYF. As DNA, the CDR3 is TGTGCCAGCAGTACCGGGACAGTCTACCGTAGTCAAGAGACCCAGTACTTC.

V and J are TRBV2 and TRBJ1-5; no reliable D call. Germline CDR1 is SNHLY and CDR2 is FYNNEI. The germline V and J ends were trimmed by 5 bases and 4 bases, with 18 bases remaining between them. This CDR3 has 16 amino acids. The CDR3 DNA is TGTGCCAGCAGTCGGGGAGGAGAGAATGGAAATCAGCCCCAGCATTTT. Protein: CASSRGGENGNQPQHF.

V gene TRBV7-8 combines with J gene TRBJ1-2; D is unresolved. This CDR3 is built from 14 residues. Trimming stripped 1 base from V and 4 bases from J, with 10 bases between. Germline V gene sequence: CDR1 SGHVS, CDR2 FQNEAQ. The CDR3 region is CASSLGTVTYGYTF. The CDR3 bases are TGTGCCAGCAGCTTAGGAACAGTGACCTATGGCTACACCTTC.

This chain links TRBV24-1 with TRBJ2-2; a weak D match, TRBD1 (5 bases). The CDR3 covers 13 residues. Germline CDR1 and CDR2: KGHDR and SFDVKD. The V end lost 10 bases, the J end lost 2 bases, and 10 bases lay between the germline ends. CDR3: CATEQGNTGELFF. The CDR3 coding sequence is TGTGCCACAGAGCAGGGCAACACCGGGGAGCTGTTTTTT.

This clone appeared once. CDR3: CASSQVQSYEQYF. The DNA for the CDR3 is TGCGCCAGCAGCCAAGTACAGTCATACGAGCAGTACTTC. The chain carries TRBV4-3 and TRBJ2-7; no definite D call. The V end was cut by 1 base, the J end by 4 bases, with 8 bases between. Germline V gene sequence: CDR1 LGHNA, CDR2 YSLEER. There are 13 residues in the CDR3.

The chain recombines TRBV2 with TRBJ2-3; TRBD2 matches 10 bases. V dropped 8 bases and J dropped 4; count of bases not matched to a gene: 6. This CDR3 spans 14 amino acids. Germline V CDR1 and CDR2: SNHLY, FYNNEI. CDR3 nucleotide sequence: TGTGCCAGCGGGGGGCTAGCGGGAGCAGATACGCAGTATTTT. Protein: CASGGLAGADTQYF. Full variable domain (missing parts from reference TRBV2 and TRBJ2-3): EPEVTQTPSHQVTQMGQEVILRCVPISNHLYFYWYRQILGQKVEFLVSFYNNEISEKSEIFDDQFSVERPDGSNFTLKIRSTKLEDSAMYFCASGGLAGADTQYFGPGTRLTVL.

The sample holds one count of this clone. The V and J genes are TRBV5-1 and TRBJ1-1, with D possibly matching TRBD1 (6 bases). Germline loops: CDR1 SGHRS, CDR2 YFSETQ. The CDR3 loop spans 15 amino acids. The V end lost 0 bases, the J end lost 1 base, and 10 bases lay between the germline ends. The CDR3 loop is CASSLAWTANTEAFF. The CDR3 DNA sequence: TGCGCCAGCAGCTTGGCCTGGACAGCGAACACTGAAGCTTTCTTT.

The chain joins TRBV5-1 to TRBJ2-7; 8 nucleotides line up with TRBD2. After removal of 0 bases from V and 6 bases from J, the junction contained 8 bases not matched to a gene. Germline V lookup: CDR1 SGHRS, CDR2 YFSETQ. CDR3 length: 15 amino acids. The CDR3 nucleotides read TGCGCCAGCAGCTTGGGAGGGACTAGTCTTTCCGAGCAGTACTTC. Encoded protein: CASSLGGTSLSEQYF.

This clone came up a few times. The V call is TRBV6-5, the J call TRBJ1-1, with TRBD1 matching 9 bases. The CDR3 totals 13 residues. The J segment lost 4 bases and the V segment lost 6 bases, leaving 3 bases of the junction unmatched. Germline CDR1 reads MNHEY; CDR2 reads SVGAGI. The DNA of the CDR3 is TGTGCCAGCAGCTTACAGGGGGCCACTGAAGCTTTCTTT. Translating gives CASSLQGATEAFF.

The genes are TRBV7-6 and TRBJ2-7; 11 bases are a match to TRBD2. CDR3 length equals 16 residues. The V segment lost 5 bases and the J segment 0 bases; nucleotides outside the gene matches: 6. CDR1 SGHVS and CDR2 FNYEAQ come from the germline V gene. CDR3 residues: CASSPMTSGVSYEQYF. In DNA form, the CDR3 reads TGTGCCAGCAGCCCGATGACTAGCGGGGTCTCCTACGAGCAGTACTTC. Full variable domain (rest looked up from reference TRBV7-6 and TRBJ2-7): GAGVSQSPRYKVTKRGQDVALRCDPISGHVSLYWYRQALGQGPEFLTYFNYEAQQDKSGLPNDRFSAERPEGSISTLTIQRTEQRDSAMYRCASSPMTSGVSYEQYFGPGTRLTVT.

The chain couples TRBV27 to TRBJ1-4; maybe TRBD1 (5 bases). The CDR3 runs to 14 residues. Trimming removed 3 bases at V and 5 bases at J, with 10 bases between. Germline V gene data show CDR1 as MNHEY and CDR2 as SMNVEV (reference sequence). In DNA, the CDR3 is TGTGCCAGCAGTTTCGGTCCAGGGAATGAAAAACTGTTTTTT. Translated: CASSFGPGNEKLFF. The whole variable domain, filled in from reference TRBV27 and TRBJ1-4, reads EAQVTQNPRYLITVTGKKLTVTCSQNMNHEYMSWYRQDPGLGLRQIYYSMNVEVTDKGDVPEGYKVSRKEKRNFPLILESPSPNQTSLYFCASSFGPGNEKLFFGSGTQLSVL.

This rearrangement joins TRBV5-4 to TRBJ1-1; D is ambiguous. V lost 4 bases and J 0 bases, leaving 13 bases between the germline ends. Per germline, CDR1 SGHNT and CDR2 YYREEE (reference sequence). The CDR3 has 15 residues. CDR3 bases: TGTGCCAGCAGCACTGCGCGGTCAGTGAACACTGAAGCTTTCTTT. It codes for CASSTARSVNTEAFF.